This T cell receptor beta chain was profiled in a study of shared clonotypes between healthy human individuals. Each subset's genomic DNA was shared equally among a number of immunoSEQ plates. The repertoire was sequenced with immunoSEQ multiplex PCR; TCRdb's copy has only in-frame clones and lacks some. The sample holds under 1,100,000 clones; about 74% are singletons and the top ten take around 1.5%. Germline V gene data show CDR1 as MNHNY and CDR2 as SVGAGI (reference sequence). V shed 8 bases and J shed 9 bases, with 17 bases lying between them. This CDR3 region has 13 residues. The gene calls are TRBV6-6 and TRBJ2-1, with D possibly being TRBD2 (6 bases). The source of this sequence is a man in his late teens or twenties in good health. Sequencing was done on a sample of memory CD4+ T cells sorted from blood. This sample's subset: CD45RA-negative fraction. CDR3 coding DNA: TGTGCCAGCGCCCCCCCTCTAGCGATTGAGCAGTTCTTC. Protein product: CASAPPLAIEQFF.